This passage covers 19 T cell receptor beta chains from one sample sequenced in a study of blood T cell repertoires in COVID-19. Profiling relied on immunoSEQ multiplex PCR, and the TCRdb table lists in-frame clones only, not all of them. The data contain 350,000 or so clones, around 88% of them singletons. Sequencing was done on a sample of peripheral blood. Every receptor here comes from a young woman with COVID-19, enrolled during active disease.

The rearrangement uses TRBV9 and TRBJ2-1; weak D call: TRBD2 (6 bases). Per the germline V gene, CDR1 is SGDLS and CDR2 is YYNGEE. The CDR3 has 16 amino acids. V gave up 2 bases and J gave up 0 bases, with 12 bases separating them. CDR3 nucleotides: TGTGCCAGCAGCGTGAGCCGCGGGGTCTCCTACAATGAGCAGTTCTTC. The encoded protein is CASSVSRGVSYNEQFF.

The gene calls are TRBV24-1 and TRBJ1-2; possibly TRBD1 for D (6 bases). CDR3 size: 13 residues. V gave up 6 bases and J gave up 4 bases, with 11 bases separating them. Per germline, CDR1 KGHDR and CDR2 SFDVKD. CDR3 nucleotides: TGTGCCACCAGTCGGGGGGCCGCCTATGGCTACACCTTC. Amino acid sequence: CATSRGAAYGYTF.

This chain connects TRBV6-2 or TRBV6-3 to TRBJ1-2, with 7 nucleotides matching TRBD1. The J segment lost 6 bases and the V segment lost 5 bases, leaving 6 bases of the junction unmatched. Germline values: CDR1 MNHEY, CDR2 SVGEGT. CDR3 length: 13 amino acids. For the CDR3, the DNA is TGTGCCAGCAGTCGACAGGGAGTGGATGGCTACACCTTC. Its translation: CASSRQGVDGYTF.

This chain uses TRBV6-6 with TRBJ1-2, with 10 bases that match TRBD1. The germline V gene has CDR1 MNHNY and CDR2 SVGAGI (reference sequence). The J segment lost 6 bases and the V segment lost 6 bases, leaving 7 bases of the junction unmatched. The CDR3 runs 14 residues. The CDR3 sequence: CASRVGQGINGYTF. The CDR3 DNA follows: TGTGCCAGCAGAGTGGGACAGGGGATCAATGGCTACACCTTC.

The V gene is TRBV7-9, the J gene TRBJ2-5; D perhaps matches TRBD1 (5 bases). The CDR3 consists of 15 residues. Trimming took off 5 bases at V and 4 bases at J, with 17 bases between the two ends. Germline V gene data show CDR1 as SEHNR and CDR2 as FQNEAQ (reference sequence). DNA for the CDR3: TGTGCCAGCAGCCCAATTCAGGGTTTTGGAGAGACCCAGTACTTC. Translated: CASSPIQGFGETQYF.

The V call is TRBV18, the J call TRBJ1-6; 9 nucleotides agree with TRBD1. The ends lost 2 bases at V and 11 bases at J; junction bases unmatched: 22. Germline V CDR1 and CDR2: KGHSH, LQKENI. This CDR3 is 20 amino acids long. The CDR3 nucleotides read TGTGCCAGCTCACCAATCCTCGTACGGCCAACAGGGGGCCAGAGTCCACCCCTCCACTTT. Amino acids: CASSPILVRPTGGQSPPLHF.

The J gene is TRBJ1-5, the V gene TRBV12-2; the table's D call, TRBD1, has no DNA check behind it. TRBV12-2 is labeled a pseudogene. CDR3 length: 18 residues. As DNA, the CDR3 is TGTGCAAGTCGCATAACAGGGGGTCAGGGCTGGGACTGCCAGCCCCAGCATTTT. The encoded protein is CASRITGGQGWDCQPQHF.

The CDR3 region is CASSGRAGGRPDTQYF. CDR3 coding DNA: TGTGCCAGCAGTGGGCGAGCGGGGGGGCGTCCAGATACGCAGTATTTT. The chain uses TRBV6-1 and TRBJ2-3; 10 bases are shared with TRBD2. The germline gives CDR1 MNHNS, CDR2 SASEGT. This CDR3 is built from 16 residues. V was clipped by 4 bases and J by 4 bases; unmatched bases: 8.

The chain carries TRBV6-5 and TRBJ2-4, with 8 bases lining up with TRBD1. The germline gives CDR1 MNHEY, CDR2 SVGAGI. CDR3 length: 15 amino acids. J gave up 7 bases and V 6 bases, and 11 bases lay outside the gene matches. CDR3 nucleotide sequence: TGTGCCAGCAGGGCCCTCGGACAGGGTGGGAACATTCAGTACTTC. This codes for CASRALGQGGNIQYF.

The sample holds one count of this clone. The chain joins TRBV19 to TRBJ1-1; D may be TRBD1 (5 bases). Germline CDR1 LNHDA, CDR2 SQIVND (reference sequence). CDR3 length: 14 residues. Deletions cut 3 bases from V and 6 bases from J, with 14 bases between. The CDR3 nucleotides are TGTGCCAGTAGTATGTCGGGGGTTTGGCCTGAAGCTTTCTTT. Its translation is CASSMSGVWPEAFF.

This chain connects TRBV2 to TRBJ2-1; D might be TRBD2 (6 bases). The V gene lost 10 bases and the J gene lost 5 bases, with 15 bases spanning the gap. Germline V lookup: CDR1 SNHLY, CDR2 FYNNEI. The CDR3 runs to 13 residues. The CDR3 reads CATLEPGDNEQFF. DNA of the CDR3: TGTGCCACCCTAGAACCGGGGGACAATGAGCAGTTCTTC.

Regarding this clone: Its ends do not fully match the called genes, so a read error is possible. The chain couples TRBV20-1 to TRBJ2-4; 7 bases match TRBD2. Germline V CDR1 and CDR2: DFQATT, SNEGSKA (reference sequence). The CDR3 runs 13 residues. DNA for the CDR3: TGCAGCGCTAGTGGACTAGTTCGGAACATTCAGTACTTC. Protein sequence: CSASGLVRNIQYF.

This chain links TRBV6-2 or TRBV6-3 with TRBJ2-5, with TRBD1 as a possible D gene (5 bases). Trimming removed 4 bases at V and 2 bases at J, with 8 bases between. The V gene's germline CDR1 is MNHEY and CDR2 SVGEGT. The CDR3 extends over 13 amino acids. The CDR3 protein is CASSWGRQETQYF. DNA of the CDR3: TGTGCCAGCAGTTGGGGCCGGCAAGAGACCCAGTACTTC.

The V call is TRBV11-3, the J call TRBJ2-7; tentatively, D is TRBD2 (5 bases). This CDR3 spans 17 amino acids. Between the trimmed V and J ends, which lost 2 bases and 4 bases, there was a span of 21 bases. CDR1 and CDR2 (germline): SGHNT, YENEEA. The CDR3 DNA reads as TGTGCCAGCAGCTTACGGGAAAACGCCTTGGTCGCATACGAGCAGTACTTC. This encodes CASSLRENALVAYEQYF.

J is TRBJ1-1 and V is TRBV2, with D uncertain. Germline-derived CDR1 and CDR2 are SNHLY and FYNNEI. The CDR3 contains 15 residues. Trimming took off 9 bases at V and 4 bases at J, with 21 bases between the two ends. The DNA of the CDR3 is TGTGCCAGAGCTCCCCCGAGCGCCCGGAGCACTGAAGCTTTCTTT. Its translation: CARAPPSARSTEAFF.

This chain joins TRBV28 and TRBJ1-3; D remains unclear. Germline V gene sequence: CDR1 MDHEN, CDR2 SYDVKM. Trimming took 8 bases from V and 0 from J, leaving 14 bases between them. This CDR3 is 15 amino acids long. CDR3 residues: CASREVRFSGNTIYF. The CDR3 DNA sequence: TGTGCCAGCCGAGAGGTGCGGTTCTCTGGAAACACCATATATTTT.

The rearrangement joins TRBV4-1 to TRBJ1-1; D is perhaps TRBD1 (5 bases). CDR3 length equals 15 residues. Germline-derived CDR1 and CDR2 are MGHRA and YSYEKL. V was trimmed by 1 base and J by 5 bases, leaving 14 bases between them. CDR3 bases: TGCGCCAGCAGCCAAGTCGGGAGGGGACTGACTGAAGCTTTCTTT. Its translation is CASSQVGRGLTEAFF.

V is TRBV12-3 or TRBV12-4 and J is TRBJ1-1, with D possibly matching TRBD1 (6 bases). This CDR3 has 13 amino acids. Trimming removed 6 bases at V and 2 bases at J, with 10 bases between. The DNA for the CDR3 is TGTGCCAGCAGACCGGACAGCAACACTGAAGCTTTCTTT. Amino acids: CASRPDSNTEAFF.

This clone was recorded a few times. The gene calls are TRBV7-2 and TRBJ1-6; D might be TRBD1 (6 bases). V was shortened by 2 bases and J by 5 bases, with 13 bases between the two germline ends. The CDR3 length is 16 residues. Per germline, CDR1 SGHTA and CDR2 FQGNSA. CDR3 coding DNA: TGTGCCAGCAGCTTACGGACAGTAAGGGATAATTCACCCCTCCACTTT. This encodes CASSLRTVRDNSPLHF.